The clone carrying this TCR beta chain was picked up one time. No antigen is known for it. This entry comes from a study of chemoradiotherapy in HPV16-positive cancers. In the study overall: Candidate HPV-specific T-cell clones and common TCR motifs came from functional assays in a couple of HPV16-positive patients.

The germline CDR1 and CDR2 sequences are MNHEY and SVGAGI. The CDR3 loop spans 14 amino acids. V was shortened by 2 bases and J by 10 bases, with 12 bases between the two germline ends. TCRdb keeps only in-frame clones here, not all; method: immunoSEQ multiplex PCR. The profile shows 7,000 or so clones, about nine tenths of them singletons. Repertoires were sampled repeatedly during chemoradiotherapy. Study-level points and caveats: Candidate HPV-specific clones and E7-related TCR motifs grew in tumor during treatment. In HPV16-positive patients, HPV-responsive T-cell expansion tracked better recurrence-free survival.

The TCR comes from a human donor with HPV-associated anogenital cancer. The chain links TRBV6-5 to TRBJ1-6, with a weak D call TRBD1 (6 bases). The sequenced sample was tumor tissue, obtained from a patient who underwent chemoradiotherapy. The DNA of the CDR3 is TGTGCCAGCAGTTACACATCAGGGGTATCACCCCTCCACTTT. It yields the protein CASSYTSGVSPLHF.